This TCR beta chain was identified during a study of blood T cell repertoires in COVID-19. Study information: Some COVID-19 samples were acute and others convalescent; all came from the United States, Italy and Spain.

The assay was immunoSEQ multiplex PCR, and TCRdb's table has in-frame clones only and misses some. This sample has under 300,000 clones; about 80% occur once, and the top ten carry about 15%. This clone was counted a single time. Participants were aged 18 to 89 years, lived in 25 or so US areas, and enrolled virtually. Resolution of symptoms, clearance, or two negative PCRs was present in recovered Cohort 3 donors. Specimen: PBMCs or T cells enriched from blood (not recorded which). The source is a man aged 35-49 years who had recovered from COVID-19.

DNA of the CDR3: TGTGCCAGCAGCTTGGAACAGGGAACCTATGAAAAACTGTTTTTT. Its protein is CASSLEQGTYEKLFF. The J gene is TRBJ1-4, the V gene TRBV11-2, with D possibly TRBD1 on 6 matching bases. V dropped 3 bases and J dropped 6 bases, with 14 bases sitting between them. This CDR3 has 15 amino acids. From germline, CDR1 is SGHAT and CDR2 FQNNGV. Complete variable domain (other parts from reference TRBV11-2 and TRBJ1-4): EAGVAQSPRYKIIEKRQSVAFWCNPISGHATLYWYQQILGQGPKLLIQFQNNGVVDDSQLPKDRFSAERLKGVDSTLKIQPAKLEDSAVYLCASSLEQGTYEKLFFGSGTQLSVL.